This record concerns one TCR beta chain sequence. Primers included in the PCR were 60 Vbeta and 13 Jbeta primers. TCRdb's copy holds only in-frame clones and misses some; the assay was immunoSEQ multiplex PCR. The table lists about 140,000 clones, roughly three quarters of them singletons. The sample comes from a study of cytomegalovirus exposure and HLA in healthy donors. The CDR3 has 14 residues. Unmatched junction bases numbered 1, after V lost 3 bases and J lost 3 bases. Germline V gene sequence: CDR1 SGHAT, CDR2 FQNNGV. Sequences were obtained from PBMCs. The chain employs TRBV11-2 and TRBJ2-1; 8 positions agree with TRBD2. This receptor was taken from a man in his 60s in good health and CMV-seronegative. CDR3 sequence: CASSLSGSYNEQFF. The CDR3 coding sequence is TGTGCCAGCAGCTTGAGCGGGAGCTACAATGAGCAGTTCTTC.